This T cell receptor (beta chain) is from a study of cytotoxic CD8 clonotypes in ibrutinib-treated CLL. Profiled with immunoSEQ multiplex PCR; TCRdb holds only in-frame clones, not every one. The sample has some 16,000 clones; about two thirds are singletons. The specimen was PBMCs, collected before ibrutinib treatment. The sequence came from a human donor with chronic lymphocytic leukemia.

CDR3 DNA sequence: TGCGCCAGCAGCTTGGAGGGGGCGAACTATGGCTACACCTTC. Residues: CASSLEGANYGYTF. The rearrangement joins TRBV5-1 to TRBJ1-2; 7 bases fit TRBD1. Germline CDR1 is SGHRS and CDR2 is YFSETQ. The CDR3 covers 14 residues. V shed 0 bases and J 2 bases; nucleotides not matched to a gene: 1.